This T cell receptor (beta chain) was recovered during a study of sequential checkpoint blockade in melanoma. Treatment given: randomized to nivolumab then ipilimumab (arm A) or the reverse (arm B). Live CD3+CD8+ CD19− CD56− cells were sorted from PBMCs. The CDR3 consists of 15 residues. CDR1 and CDR2 (germline): SEHNR, FQNEAQ (reference sequence). V shed 1 base, J shed 2 bases, and the junction held 2 bases outside the gene matches. Profiled with immunoSEQ multiplex PCR; TCRdb holds only in-frame clones, not every one. This table has roughly 29,000 clones, 83% appearing once. Sequenced here: CD8+ T cells sorted from blood (inferred from file names), sampled from a patient given nivolumab and ipilimumab in sequence. The clonotype was recovered from a human donor with melanoma. V gene TRBV7-9 combines with J gene TRBJ2-1, with 7 bases aligning to TRBD1. CDR3 residues: CASSLGTGPYNEQFF. Here the CDR3 DNA reads TGTGCCAGCAGCTTAGGGACAGGTCCCTACAATGAGCAGTTCTTC.